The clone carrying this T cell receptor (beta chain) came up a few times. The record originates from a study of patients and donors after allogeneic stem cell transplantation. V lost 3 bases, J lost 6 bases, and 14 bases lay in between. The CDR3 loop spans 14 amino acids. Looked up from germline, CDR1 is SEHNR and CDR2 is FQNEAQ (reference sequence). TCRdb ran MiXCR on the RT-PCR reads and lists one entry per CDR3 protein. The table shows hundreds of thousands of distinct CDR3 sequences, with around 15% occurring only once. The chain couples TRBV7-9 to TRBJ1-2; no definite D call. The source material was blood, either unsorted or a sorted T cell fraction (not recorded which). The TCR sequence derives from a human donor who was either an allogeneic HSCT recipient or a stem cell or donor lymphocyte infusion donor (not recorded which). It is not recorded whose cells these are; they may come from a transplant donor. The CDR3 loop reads CASSFSKVADGYTF. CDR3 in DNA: TGTGCCAGCAGCTTTTCAAAAGTAGCGGATGGCTACACCTTC.